This entry lists 4 T cell receptor beta chains sequenced from one sample in a study of shared clonotypes between healthy human individuals. TCRdb keeps only in-frame clones here, not all; method: immunoSEQ multiplex PCR. The sample consists of about 2 million clones, roughly 96% of them appearing once. Sequences were obtained from naive CD4+ T cells sorted from blood. Subset of the sample: CD45RA+ positively selected. The receptors here all came from a man between 18 and 29 years old in good health.

The chain couples TRBV25-1 to TRBJ2-7; tentatively, D is TRBD2 (5 bases). Deletions cut 1 base from V and 1 base from J, with 11 bases between. From germline, CDR1 is MGHDK and CDR2 SYGVNS. The CDR3 covers 15 residues. The CDR3 is CASSESRTGSYEQYF. CDR3 nucleotide sequence: TGTGCCAGCAGTGAATCCAGGACGGGATCCTACGAGCAGTACTTC.

The chain joins TRBV5-4 to TRBJ1-2, with 9 nucleotides matching TRBD1. The CDR3 sequence is 17 residues long. Per the germline V gene, CDR1 is SGHNT and CDR2 is YYREEE (reference sequence). V lost 0 bases and J lost 4; bases outside the gene matches: 10. The CDR3: CASSLGLDRGLGYGYTF. The DNA of the CDR3 is TGTGCCAGCAGCTTGGGCCTGGACAGGGGCCTAGGCTATGGCTACACCTTC.

This chain uses TRBV12-5 with TRBJ2-7; 9 bases agree with TRBD1. The CDR3 length is 17 residues. Germline CDR1 LGHNT, CDR2 FRNRAP. The ends lost 2 bases at V and 7 bases at J; junction bases unmatched: 15. CDR3 in amino acids: CASGLRLMDRGPREQYF. The CDR3 coding sequence is TGTGCTAGTGGTTTGCGACTCATGGACAGGGGACCTCGAGAGCAGTACTTC.

CDR3 sequence: CASRAGFNTEAFF. The CDR3 DNA sequence: TGTGCCAGCAGAGCAGGGTTCAACACTGAAGCTTTCTTT. The chain uses TRBV6-5 and TRBJ1-1, with D perhaps TRBD1 (5 bases). V lost 6 bases to trimming and J lost 2 bases, with 10 bases between them. The germline V gene has CDR1 MNHEY and CDR2 SVGAGI. There are 13 residues in the CDR3.